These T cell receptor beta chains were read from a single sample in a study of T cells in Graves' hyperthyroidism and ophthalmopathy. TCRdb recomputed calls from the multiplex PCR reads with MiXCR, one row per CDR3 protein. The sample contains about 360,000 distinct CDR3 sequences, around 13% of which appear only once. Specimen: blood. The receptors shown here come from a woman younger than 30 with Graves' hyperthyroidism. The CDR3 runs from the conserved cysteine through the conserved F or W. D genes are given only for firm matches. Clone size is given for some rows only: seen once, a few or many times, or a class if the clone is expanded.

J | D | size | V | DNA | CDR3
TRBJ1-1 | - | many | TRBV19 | TGTGCCAGTAGTACGACAGGGAACACTGAAGCTTTCTTT | CASSTTGNTEAFF
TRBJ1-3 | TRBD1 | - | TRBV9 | TGTGCCAGCAGCCCACAGGGGCCCCTCTCTGGAAACACCATATATTTT | CASSPQGPLSGNTIYF
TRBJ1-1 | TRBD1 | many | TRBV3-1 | TGTGCCAGCAGCCAAGAAGGGGGCGCGGACACTGAAGCTTTCTTT | CASSQEGGADTEAFF
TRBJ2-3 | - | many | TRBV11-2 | TGTGCCAGCAGCTTTGGGGTGATGGGCAAGTCGACAGATACGCAGTATTTT | CASSFGVMGKSTDTQYF
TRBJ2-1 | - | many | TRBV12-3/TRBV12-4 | TGTGCCAGCACCTCCCCAGAGAGCTCCTACAATGAGCAGTTCTTC | CASTSPESSYNEQFF
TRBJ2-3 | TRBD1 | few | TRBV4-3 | TGCGCCAGCAGCCTTTATGGGACAGGGGGTCGGACAGATACGCAGTATTTT | CASSLYGTGGRTDTQYF
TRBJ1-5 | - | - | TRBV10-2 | TGCGCCAGCAGCGTAGACAGGACTGATCAGCCCCAGCATTTT | CASSVDRTDQPQHF
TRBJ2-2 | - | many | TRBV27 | TGTGCCAGCAGTTTTATGGCCGACGTAAGATTCGCCGGGGAGCTGTTTTTT | CASSFMADVRFAGELFF
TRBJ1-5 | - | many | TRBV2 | TGTGCCAGCAGTGAAGGGTACAATAGCAATCAGCCCCAGCATTTT | CASSEGYNSNQPQHF
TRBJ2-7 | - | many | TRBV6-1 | TGTGCCAGCAGTGAACTAGGTCACTACGAGCAGTACTTC | CASSELGHYEQYF
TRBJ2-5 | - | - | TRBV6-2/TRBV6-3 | TGTGCCAGCAGGACCCTACTGTACCAAGAGACCCAGTACTTC | CASRTLLYQETQYF
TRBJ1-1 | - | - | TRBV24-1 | TGTGCCACCAGTGATGCGAGCACAGGGAACACTGAAGCTTTCTTT | CATSDASTGNTEAFF
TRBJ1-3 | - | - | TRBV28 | TGTGCCAGCAGTTCCGCCTCGGCCAGCTCTGGAAACACCATATATTTT | CASSSASASSGNTIYF
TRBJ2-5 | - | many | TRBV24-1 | TGTGCCACCCTTAGCGGAGACCAAGAGACCCAGTACTTC | CATLSGDQETQYF
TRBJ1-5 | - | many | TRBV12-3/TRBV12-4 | TGTGCCAGCAGTTGGGGAGGAGGCGGTAATCAGCCCCAGCATTTT | CASSWGGGGNQPQHF
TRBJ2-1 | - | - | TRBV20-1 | TGCAGTGCTATAGATGACAATGAGCAGTTCTTC | CSAIDDNEQFF
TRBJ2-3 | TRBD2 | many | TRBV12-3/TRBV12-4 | TGTGCCAGCAGTTTCGGGGGGGGAAACCCCACAGATACGCAGTATTTT | CASSFGGGNPTDTQYF
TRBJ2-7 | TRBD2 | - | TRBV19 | TGTGCCAGTAGTAACGGACTAGCGGGGTACGAGCAGTACTTC | CASSNGLAGYEQYF
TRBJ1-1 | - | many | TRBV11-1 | TGTGCCAGCAGCCGGACGAGGGCGGCCACTGAAGCTTTCTTT | CASSRTRAATEAFF
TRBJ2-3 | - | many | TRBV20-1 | TGCAGTGCTTGGGCCTCGGCCCAATCTTACACAGATACGCAGTATTTT | CSAWASAQSYTDTQYF
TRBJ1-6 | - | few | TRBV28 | TGTGCCAGCCATTCACGGGGTGGATTCTCCTATAATTCACCCCTCCACTTT | CASHSRGGFSYNSPLHF
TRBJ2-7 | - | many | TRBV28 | TGTGCCAGCAGCCCTCCCGAGGGGTCTATCTACGAGCAGTACTTC | CASSPPEGSIYEQYF
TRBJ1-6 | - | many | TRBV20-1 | TGCAGTGCTAGAGACCTGAGCTCACCCCTCCACTTT | CSARDLSSPLHF
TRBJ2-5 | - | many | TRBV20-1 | TGCAGTGCTAGGAAGGGTCAAGAGACCCAGTACTTC | CSARKGQETQYF
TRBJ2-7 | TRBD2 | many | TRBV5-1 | TGCGCCAGCAGACCGATAGCGGGAGATCTCAACGAGCAGTACTTC | CASRPIAGDLNEQYF
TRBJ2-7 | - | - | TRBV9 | TGTGCCAGCAGCTTTTTCGACGGAAGGGCAACCTACGAGCAGTACTTC | CASSFFDGRATYEQYF
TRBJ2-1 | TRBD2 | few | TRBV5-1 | TGCGCCAGCAGCTTGGTGGGGACTAGTCGGGAACAGTTCTTC | CASSLVGTSREQFF
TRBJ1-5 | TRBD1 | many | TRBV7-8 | TGTGCCAGCAGCTTGACAGGGGCGAGGAATCAGCCCCAGCATTTT | CASSLTGARNQPQHF
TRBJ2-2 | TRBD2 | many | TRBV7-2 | TGTGCCAGCAGTCTGACGGGAGGAGCCCACCGGGCGGAGCTGTTTTTT | CASSLTGGAHRAELFF
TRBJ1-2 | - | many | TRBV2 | TGTGCCAGCCTCGGGGGAGATGGCTACACCTTC | CASLGGDGYTF
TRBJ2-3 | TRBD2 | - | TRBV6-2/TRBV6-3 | TGTGCCACCTCATTGCGGGAGCTGAGCACAGATACGCAGTATTTT | CATSLRELSTDTQYF
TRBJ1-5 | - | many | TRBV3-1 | TGTGCCAGCAGCCAAGAGGGGGTGGGGCATCAGCCCCAGCATTTT | CASSQEGVGHQPQHF
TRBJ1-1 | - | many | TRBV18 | TGTGCCAGCTCACCACCTGCCGGGGGCCTTTTTGAAGCTTTCTTT | CASSPPAGGLFEAFF
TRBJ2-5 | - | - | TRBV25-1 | TGTGCCAGCAGTGAATCCGACAGGCGAAGGGGTATAGAGACCCAGTACTTC | CASSESDRRRGIETQYF
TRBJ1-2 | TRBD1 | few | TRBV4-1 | TGCGCCAGCAGCCAGGGGCTCTGGGACAGGAATAATGGCTACACCTTC | CASSQGLWDRNNGYTF
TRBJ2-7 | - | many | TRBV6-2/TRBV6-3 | TGTGCCAGCAGTCCGCCCTTGGGGCAGGCGCCTTCCTACGAGCAGTACTTC | CASSPPLGQAPSYEQYF
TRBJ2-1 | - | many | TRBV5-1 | TGCGCCAGCAGTCTCGGGTTTGGGTCCTACAATGAGCAGTTCTTC | CASSLGFGSYNEQFF
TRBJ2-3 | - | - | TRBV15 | TGTGCCACCAGCAGAGCCGGGACCGGGTTTCGGGCAGATACGCAGTATTTT | CATSRAGTGFRADTQYF
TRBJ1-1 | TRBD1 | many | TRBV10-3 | TGTGCCATCAGTGAGTCGGGGACCGGACAGGGGGTCGGAGCTTTCTTT | CAISESGTGQGVGAFF
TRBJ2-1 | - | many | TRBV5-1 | TGCGCCAGCAGCTTGGGGGGGGAGCCCCACAATGAGCAGTTCTTC | CASSLGGEPHNEQFF